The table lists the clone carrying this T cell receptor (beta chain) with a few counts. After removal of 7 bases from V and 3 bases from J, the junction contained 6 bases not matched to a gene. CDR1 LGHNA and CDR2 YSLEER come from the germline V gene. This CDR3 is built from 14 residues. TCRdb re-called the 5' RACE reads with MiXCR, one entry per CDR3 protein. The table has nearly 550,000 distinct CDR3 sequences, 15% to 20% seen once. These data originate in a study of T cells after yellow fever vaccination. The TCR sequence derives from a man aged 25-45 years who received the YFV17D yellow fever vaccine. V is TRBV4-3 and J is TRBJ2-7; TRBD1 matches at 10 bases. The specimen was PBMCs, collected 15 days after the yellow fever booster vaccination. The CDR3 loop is CASTLDRGDYEQYF. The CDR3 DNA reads TGCGCCAGCACCCTGGACAGGGGGGACTACGAGCAGTACTTC.